The T cell receptor (beta chain) under discussion was sequenced for a study of regulatory T cells in long-lasting Graves disease. Germline V gene lookup returns CDR1 LNHDA and CDR2 SQIVND (reference sequence). The ends were cut back, 3 bases at V and 8 bases at J, with 13 bases in the middle. The CDR3 has 13 residues. The sample's time point: newly diagnosed GD, antithyroid drugs for less than 3 months. Following extraction of RNA from PBMCs, that RNA was used to make the TCR library. In building TCR beta libraries, iRepertoire HTBI primers were used together with Arm-PCR of CDR3 regions. MiXCR, applied by TCRdb to the multiplex PCR reads, yields one record per CDR3 protein. Of under 500,000 distinct CDR3 sequences in the sample, roughly 15% were seen once. The table lists this clonotype with a few counts. Separately, the same data were catalogued under a study of T cells in Graves' hyperthyroidism and ophthalmopathy.

The sequences come from peripheral blood mononuclear cells (PBMCs), collected at new diagnosis, from a patient treated with antithyroid drugs. The chain has TRBV19 and TRBJ1-2; unclear D gene. The sequence derives from a woman in her 30s with Graves disease. The CDR3 DNA reads TGTGCCAGTAGTATGGGGTCGGCCTGGGGCTACACCTTC. Translation: CASSMGSAWGYTF.